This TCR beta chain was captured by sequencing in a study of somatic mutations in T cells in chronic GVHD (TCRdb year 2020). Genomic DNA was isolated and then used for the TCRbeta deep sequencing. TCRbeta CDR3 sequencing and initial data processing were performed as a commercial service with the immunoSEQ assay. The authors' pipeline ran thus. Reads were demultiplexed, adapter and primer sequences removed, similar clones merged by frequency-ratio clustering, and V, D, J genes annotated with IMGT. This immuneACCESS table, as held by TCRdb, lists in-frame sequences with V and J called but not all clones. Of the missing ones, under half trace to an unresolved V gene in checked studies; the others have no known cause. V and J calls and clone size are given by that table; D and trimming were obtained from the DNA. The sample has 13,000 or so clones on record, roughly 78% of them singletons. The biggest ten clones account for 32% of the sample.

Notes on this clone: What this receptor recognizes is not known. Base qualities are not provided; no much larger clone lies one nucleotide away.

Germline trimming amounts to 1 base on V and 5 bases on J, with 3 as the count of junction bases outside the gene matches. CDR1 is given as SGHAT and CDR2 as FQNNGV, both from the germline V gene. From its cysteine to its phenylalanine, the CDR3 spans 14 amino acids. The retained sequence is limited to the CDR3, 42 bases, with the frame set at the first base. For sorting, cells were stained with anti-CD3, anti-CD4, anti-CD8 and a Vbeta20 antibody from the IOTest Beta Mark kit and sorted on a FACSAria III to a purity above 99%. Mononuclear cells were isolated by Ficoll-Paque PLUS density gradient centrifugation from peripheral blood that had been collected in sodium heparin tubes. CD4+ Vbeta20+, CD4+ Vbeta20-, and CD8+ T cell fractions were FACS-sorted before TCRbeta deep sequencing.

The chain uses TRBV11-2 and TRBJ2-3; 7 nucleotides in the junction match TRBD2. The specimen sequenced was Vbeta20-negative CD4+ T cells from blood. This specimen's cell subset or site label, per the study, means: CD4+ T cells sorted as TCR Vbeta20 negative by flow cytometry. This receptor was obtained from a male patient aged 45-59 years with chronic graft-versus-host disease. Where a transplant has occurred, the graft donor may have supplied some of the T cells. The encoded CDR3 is CASSLAGEGDTQYF. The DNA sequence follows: TGTGCCAGCAGCTTAGCGGGGGAGGGAGATACGCAGTATTTT.